This T cell receptor beta chain was recovered during a study of CD8 T cells in ankylosing spondylitis. V was cut by 6 bases and J by 2 bases, with 11 bases left in between. Germline V gene lookup returns CDR1 SGHAT and CDR2 FQNNGV. There are 13 residues in the CDR3. This clonotype was seen many times. As yet, its antigen is unknown. TCRdb used MiXCR to reprocess the 5' RACE reads, holding one entry per CDR3 protein. This sample yields approximately 220,000 distinct CDR3 sequences, of which more than 9% are seen a single time; about 20% belongs to the top ten. Study conclusions and caveats: Earlier work had already found some motif variants in reactive arthritis synovial fluid and blood. As reported, disease-linked clones showed significant enrichment in matched ankylosing spondylitis synovial fluid. Characteristic, it appeared, of ankylosing spondylitis blood was a TCR beta motif of roughly eight highly homologous variants.

This clonotype was sampled from a male donor with ankylosing spondylitis or in good health (not recorded which). The chain joins TRBV11-2 to TRBJ2-7; D gene unclear. The sequenced material came from blood, either unsorted or a sorted T cell fraction (not recorded which). CDR3 coding DNA: TGTGCCAGCAGAACCCCAGGAGCCTACGAGCAGTACTTC. Its protein product is CASRTPGAYEQYF.